This T cell receptor beta chain was profiled in a study of blood T cell repertoires in COVID-19. The V end lost 5 bases, the J end lost 0 bases, and 17 bases lay between the germline ends. Germline V lookup: CDR1 SGHTA, CDR2 FQGNSA. This CDR3 contains 16 residues. Here immunoSEQ multiplex PCR was the method, and the copy in TCRdb shows in-frame clones only, minus some. The repertoire holds under 400,000 clones, about 90% seen once, with just over 1% in the top ten. The sequenced material came from PBMCs or T cells enriched from blood (not recorded which). The V and J genes are TRBV7-2 and TRBJ2-7; D is uncertain. The origin of this receptor is a woman aged 25 to 39 who had been exposed to COVID-19. The CDR3 reads CASSPGDQRSSYEQYF. CDR3 DNA sequence: TGTGCCAGCAGCCCAGGCGATCAAAGAAGCTCCTACGAGCAGTACTTC. Full variable domain (missing parts from reference TRBV7-2 and TRBJ2-7): GAGVSQSPSNKVTEKGKDVELRCDPISGHTALYWYRQSLGQGLEFLIYFQGNSAPDKSGLPSDRFSAERTGGSVSTLTIQRTQQEDSAVYLCASSPGDQRSSYEQYFGPGTRLTVT.